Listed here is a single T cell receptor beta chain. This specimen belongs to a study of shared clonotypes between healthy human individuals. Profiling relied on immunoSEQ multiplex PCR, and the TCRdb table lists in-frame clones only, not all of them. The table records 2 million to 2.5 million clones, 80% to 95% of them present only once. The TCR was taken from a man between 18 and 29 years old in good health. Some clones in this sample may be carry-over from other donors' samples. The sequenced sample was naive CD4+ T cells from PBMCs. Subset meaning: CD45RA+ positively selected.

The CDR3 nucleotides are TGCGCCAGCAGCCATGGACTAGCTTCCTACAATGAGCAGTTCTTC. This sequence encodes CASSHGLASYNEQFF. V and J are TRBV4-1 and TRBJ2-1, with 8 positions matching TRBD2. The length of the CDR3 is 15 residues. Germline CDR1 and CDR2: MGHRA and YSYEKL. V shed 3 bases, J shed 1 base, and the junction held 2 bases outside the gene matches.